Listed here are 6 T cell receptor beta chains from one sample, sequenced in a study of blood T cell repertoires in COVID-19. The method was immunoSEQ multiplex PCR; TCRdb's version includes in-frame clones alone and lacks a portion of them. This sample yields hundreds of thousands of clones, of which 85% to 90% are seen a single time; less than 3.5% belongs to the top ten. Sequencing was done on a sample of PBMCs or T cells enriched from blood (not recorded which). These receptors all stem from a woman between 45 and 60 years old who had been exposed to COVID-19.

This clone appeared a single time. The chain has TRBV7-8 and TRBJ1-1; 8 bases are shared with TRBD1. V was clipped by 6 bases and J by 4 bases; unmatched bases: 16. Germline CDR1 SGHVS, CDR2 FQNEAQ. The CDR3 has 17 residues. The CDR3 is CASRRHWTGSRVTEAFF. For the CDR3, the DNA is TGTGCCAGCAGACGACATTGGACAGGGAGTCGGGTCACTGAAGCTTTCTTT. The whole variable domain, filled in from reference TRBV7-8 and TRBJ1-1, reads GAGVSQSPRYKVAKRGQDVALRCDPISGHVSLFWYQQALGQGPEFLTYFQNEAQLDKSGLPSDRFFAERPEGSVSTLKIQRTQQEDSAVYLCASRRHWTGSRVTEAFFGQGTRLTVV.

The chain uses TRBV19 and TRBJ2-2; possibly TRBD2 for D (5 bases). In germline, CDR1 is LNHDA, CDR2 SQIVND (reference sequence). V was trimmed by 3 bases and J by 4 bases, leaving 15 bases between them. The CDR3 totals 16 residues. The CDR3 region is CASSIGLRAGTGELFF. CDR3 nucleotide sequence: TGTGCCAGTAGTATTGGTTTGCGGGCGGGCACCGGGGAGCTGTTTTTT.

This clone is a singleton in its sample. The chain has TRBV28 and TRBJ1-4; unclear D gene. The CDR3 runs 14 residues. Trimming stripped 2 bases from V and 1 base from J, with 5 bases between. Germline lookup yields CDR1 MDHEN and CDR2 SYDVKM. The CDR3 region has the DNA TGTGCCAGCAGTTTACAGGAAACTAATGAAAAACTGTTTTTT. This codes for CASSLQETNEKLFF.

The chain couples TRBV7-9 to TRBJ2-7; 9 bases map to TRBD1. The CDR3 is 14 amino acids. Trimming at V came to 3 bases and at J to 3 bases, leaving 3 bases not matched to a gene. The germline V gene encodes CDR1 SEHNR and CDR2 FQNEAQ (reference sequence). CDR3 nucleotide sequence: TGTGCCAGCAGCTTTGGACAGGGGTTCTACGAGCAGTACTTC. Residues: CASSFGQGFYEQYF.

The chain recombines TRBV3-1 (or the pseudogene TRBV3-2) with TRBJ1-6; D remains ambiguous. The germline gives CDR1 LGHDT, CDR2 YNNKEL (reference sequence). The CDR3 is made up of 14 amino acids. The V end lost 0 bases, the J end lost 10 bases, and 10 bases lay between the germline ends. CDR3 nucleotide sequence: TGTGCCAGCAGCCAAGAAGTTCGGGTATCACCCCTCCACTTT. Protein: CASSQEVRVSPLHF.

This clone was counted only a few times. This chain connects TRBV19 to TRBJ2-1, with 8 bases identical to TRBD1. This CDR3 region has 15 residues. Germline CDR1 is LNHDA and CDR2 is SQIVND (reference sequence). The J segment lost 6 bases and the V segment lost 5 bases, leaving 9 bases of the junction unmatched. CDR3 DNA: TGTGCCAGTAGTCCCCGGGACAGGCAACGCAATGAGCAGTTCTTC. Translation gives CASSPRDRQRNEQFF.